This T cell receptor (beta chain) was identified during a study of shared clonotypes between healthy human individuals. Whole-study context: Ranging from 18 to 49 in age, donors were a couple of women and a few men. Study-level points and caveats: Only a few donors were included, so the genetic and exposure-history diversity represented was limited.

V gave up 2 bases and J gave up 6 bases, with 14 bases separating them. The CDR3 contains 14 residues. CDR1 and CDR2 (germline): SGHRS, YFSETQ. Comment on this clone: Its specificity is not known.

For every subset, genomic DNA was evenly distributed across several immunoSEQ plates. How the authors handled the data: Filtering was not the same, since immunoSEQ gave junction-only sequences without quality scores. Sequenced by immunoSEQ multiplex PCR; TCRdb stores in-frame clones only, minus some. The V and J calls and the clone size are those of that table, but D and trimming were determined from the DNA. This sample has under 2,500,000 clones, with roughly 95% found just once. This receptor was obtained from a man aged 18-30 years in good health. The chain joins TRBV5-1 to TRBJ1-2, with a weak D call TRBD1 (5 bases). The sequenced material came from naive CD4+ T cells sorted from blood. Subset defined: CD45RA+ positively selected. The chain's CDR3 is CASSFTPGTDGYTF. For the CDR3, the DNA is TGCGCCAGCAGCTTCACCCCAGGGACGGATGGCTACACCTTC.